The 26 T cell receptor beta chains given below trace back to one sample, sequenced in a study of CD8 T cells in Susac syndrome (dated by TCRdb to about 2019). Libraries came from the immunoSEQ multiplex PCR assay. RNA was extracted using the RNeasy kit, and roughly 0.5 to 1 microgram was reverse transcribed with random hexamers. TCRdb reran the public reads through fastp at Q25 and MiXCR, keeping productive beta chains. Entries that share a CDR3 protein sequence are merged under the most common genes and DNA. For this sample the table gives roughly 190,000 distinct CDR3 sequences, of which approximately 95% were detected only once. Together, the top ten hold around 0.15% of the sample. The sample was CD8+ T cells from PBMCs. Receptor source: a human donor with Susac syndrome.

This chain connects TRBV15 to TRBJ2-1; 8 positions match TRBD2. Trimming cost V 2 bases and J 7 bases; bases outside gene matches: 13. This CDR3 has 17 residues. In germline, CDR1 is LNHNV, CDR2 YYDKDF (reference sequence). CDR3 sequence reads: CATSRNKPPGLENEQFF. The CDR3 nucleotides are TGTGCCACCAGCAGAAACAAACCTCCGGGACTAGAAAATGAGCAGTTCTTC.

This chain links TRBV7-9 with TRBJ1-5; possible D gene TRBD1, 6 bases. The CDR3 consists of 14 residues. Per germline, CDR1 SEHNR and CDR2 FQNEAQ (reference sequence). Trimming took off 8 bases at V and 1 base at J, with 12 bases between the two ends. The CDR3 reads CASQGLESNQPQHF. CDR3 bases: TGTGCCAGCCAGGGGTTGGAAAGCAATCAGCCCCAGCATTTT.

V gene TRBV9 combines with J gene TRBJ1-3, with D possibly TRBD1 on 6 matching bases. The CDR3 has 15 residues. Trimming took 1 base from V and 0 from J, leaving 8 bases between them. CDR1 is SGDLS, CDR2 YYNGEE, per germline. Here the CDR3 reads CASSVTGTSGNTIYF. DNA of the CDR3: TGTGCCAGCAGCGTAACAGGGACCTCTGGAAACACCATATATTTT.

DNA for the CDR3: TGTGCCAGCAGGAACCAACGGACGGCGGCCAATGAGCAGTTCTTC. Protein product: CASRNQRTAANEQFF. The V call is TRBV2, the J call TRBJ2-1; the D is unclear. Per the germline V gene, CDR1 is SNHLY and CDR2 is FYNNEI. This CDR3 comprises 15 residues. Trimming left V 6 bases short and J 6 bases short, with 18 bases between.

The chain has TRBV6-2 or TRBV6-3 and TRBJ1-5, with 10 bases identical to TRBD1. This CDR3 comprises 15 residues. The germline V gene has CDR1 MNHEY and CDR2 SVGEGT. Unmatched junction bases numbered 12, after V lost 8 bases and J lost 8 bases. CDR3 nucleotides: TGTGCCAGCTCTGATACCGGGACAGGGGCTGAGCCCCAGCATTTT. It specifies CASSDTGTGAEPQHF.

The chain couples TRBV4-1 to TRBJ2-7; 9 bases map to TRBD2. The CDR3 is 16 residues long. V lost 1 base and J lost 2; bases outside the gene matches: 6. Looked up from germline, CDR1 is MGHRA and CDR2 is YSYEKL. The CDR3 protein is CASSQGPAGGPYEQYF. The DNA for the CDR3 is TGCGCCAGCAGCCAAGGCCCAGCGGGGGGACCCTACGAGCAGTACTTC.

V is TRBV20-1 and J is TRBJ2-2; 10 nucleotides line up with TRBD2. The CDR3 loop spans 16 amino acids. Germline V gene data show CDR1 as DFQATT and CDR2 as SNEGSKA (reference sequence). V gave up 1 base and J gave up 8 bases; unmatched junction bases: 10. The CDR3 nucleotides read TGCAGTGCTAGAGTCCTGAGGACTAGCGGAAGGGGGGAGCTGTTTTTT. It codes for CSARVLRTSGRGELFF.

V and J are TRBV27 and TRBJ2-1; 7 bases are shared with TRBD2. CDR1 is MNHEY, CDR2 SMNVEV, per germline (reference sequence). Trimming took 3 bases from V and 6 from J; bases not matched to a gene: 5. This CDR3 region has 14 residues. The CDR3 is CASSFGGTTNEQFF. The CDR3 bases are TGTGCCAGCAGTTTCGGCGGGACTACCAATGAGCAGTTCTTC.

The CDR3 DNA sequence: TGTGCCAGCAGTTCTCGTTGGGCCAAAAACATTCAGTACTTC. Its protein product is CASSSRWAKNIQYF. The chain links TRBV28 to TRBJ2-4; D call uncertain. The V and J ends lost 4 bases and 1 base respectively, with 8 bases between them. Germline V gives CDR1 MDHEN, CDR2 SYDVKM. The length of the CDR3 is 14 residues.

V and J are TRBV20-1 and TRBJ2-1, with 8 bases aligning to TRBD2. With V trimmed by 3 bases and J by 8 bases, 15 bases remained unmatched. The CDR3 sequence is 16 residues long. Germline V gives CDR1 DFQATT, CDR2 SNEGSKA (reference sequence). As DNA, the CDR3 is TGCAGTGCTAGGAGGCTAGCGGGTCCCAGTTGGGATGAGCAGTTCTTC. Residues: CSARRLAGPSWDEQFF.

The V call is TRBV2, the J call TRBJ2-7, with D possibly being TRBD1 or TRBD2 (5 bases each). The CDR3 spans 14 residues. The ends were cut back, 4 bases at V and 3 bases at J, with 13 bases in the middle. Germline V gene sequence: CDR1 SNHLY, CDR2 FYNNEI. CDR3 sequence reads: CASSVGREFYEQYF. CDR3 in DNA: TGTGCCAGCAGTGTTGGCAGGGAGTTCTACGAGCAGTACTTC.

CDR3: CAINLAGIGDTQYF. The CDR3 DNA is TGTGCCATCAATCTAGCGGGAATAGGAGATACGCAGTATTTT. The chain combines TRBV10-3 with TRBJ2-3; TRBD2 aligns across 9 bases. Germline CDR1 ENHRY, CDR2 SYGVKD. Trimming took 7 bases from V and 5 from J; bases not matched to a gene: 7. This CDR3 spans 14 amino acids.

The chain combines TRBV3-1 with TRBJ2-4, with TRBD2 as a possible D gene (5 bases). CDR3 length: 16 amino acids. V shed 0 bases and J shed 1 base, with 10 bases lying between them. Germline CDR1 and CDR2: LGHDT and YNNKEL (reference sequence). The CDR3 sequence is CASSQDREGAKNIQYF. The CDR3 DNA reads TGTGCCAGCAGCCAAGATCGGGAAGGGGCCAAAAACATTCAGTACTTC.

This clonotype appeared a single time. The gene calls are TRBV12-3 or TRBV12-4 and TRBJ1-4; possible D gene TRBD1, 5 bases. V was shortened by 8 bases and J by 5 bases, with 9 bases between the two germline ends. The CDR3 length is 12 residues. CDR3 sequence (DNA): TGTGCCAGCTCCTGGGGGAATGAAAAACTGTTTTTT. Its translation: CASSWGNEKLFF.

CDR3 nucleotide sequence: TGTGCCAGCAGCTTAGGCCCCGGGGAGACCTACGAGCAGTACTTC. This translates into CASSLGPGETYEQYF. The V gene is TRBV7-2, the J gene TRBJ2-7; D might be TRBD2 (5 bases). The CDR3 is 15 residues long. Germline V gene sequence: CDR1 SGHTA, CDR2 FQGNSA. V shed 1 base and J shed 2 bases, with 12 bases lying between them. The full variable domain, its missing parts supplied by reference TRBV7-2 and TRBJ2-7, is GAGVSQSPSNKVTEKGKDVELRCDPISGHTALYWYRQSLGQGLEFLIYFQGNSAPDKSGLPSDRFSAERTGGSVSTLTIQRTQQEDSAVYLCASSLGPGETYEQYFGPGTRLTVT.

The chain has TRBV3-1 and TRBJ2-1, with TRBD2 matching 7 bases. Trimming took 5 bases from V and 2 from J; bases not matched to a gene: 6. The germline V gene encodes CDR1 LGHDT and CDR2 YNNKEL (reference sequence). The CDR3 contains 15 residues. CDR3 DNA: TGTGCCAGCAGCACCCTAGCGGAGACCTACAATGAGCAGTTCTTC. Protein product: CASSTLAETYNEQFF.

The genes are TRBV3-1 and TRBJ2-3; D gene unclear. The length of the CDR3 is 15 residues. The V and J ends lost 0 bases and 2 bases respectively, with 9 bases between them. Germline V gene lookup returns CDR1 LGHDT and CDR2 YNNKEL (reference sequence). The CDR3 DNA reads as TGTGCCAGCAGCCAAGAACCTGGCGTCACAGATACGCAGTATTTT. Translation gives CASSQEPGVTDTQYF.

For the CDR3, the DNA is TGTGCCAGCAGCCATGGCGCGGTGGTAGCGGGGATAGACGAGCAGTACTTC. This gives the protein CASSHGAVVAGIDEQYF. The J gene is TRBJ2-7, the V gene TRBV4-2; 8 bases fit TRBD2. After removal of 3 bases from V and 5 bases from J, the junction contained 15 bases not matched to a gene. The CDR3 contains 17 residues. Germline CDR1 and CDR2: LGHNA and YNFKEQ.

The table lists this clonotype with a count of one. The chain employs TRBV4-1 and TRBJ2-3; maybe TRBD2 (5 bases). Germline V gene sequence: CDR1 MGHRA, CDR2 YSYEKL. This CDR3 has 16 residues. V was pared by 2 bases and J by 0 bases, with 12 bases between. CDR3 residues: CASSQSAGGSTDTQYF. The CDR3, as DNA: TGCGCCAGCAGCCAATCCGCGGGCGGGAGCACAGATACGCAGTATTTT.

This clonotype has only one observation. The J gene is TRBJ1-5, the V gene TRBV7-9, with unresolved D. Germline values: CDR1 SEHNR, CDR2 FQNEAQ (reference sequence). V dropped 1 base and J dropped 6 bases, with 4 bases sitting between them. This CDR3 comprises 12 residues. This CDR3 reads CASSLESQPQHF. The CDR3 DNA reads as TGTGCCAGCAGCTTAGAGAGTCAGCCCCAGCATTTT. Filled out from reference TRBV7-9 and TRBJ1-5, the complete variable domain reads DTGVSQNPRHKITKRGQNVTFRCDPISEHNRLYWYRQTLGQGPEFLTYFQNEAQLEKSRLLSDRFSAERPKGSFSTLEIQRTEQGDSAMYLCASSLESQPQHFGDGTRLSIL.

The chain carries TRBV19 and TRBJ1-5; D gene uncertain. CDR1 is LNHDA and CDR2 is SQIVND in the germline V gene (reference sequence). Between the trimmed V and J ends, which lost 5 bases and 2 bases, there was a span of 13 bases. This CDR3 spans 15 amino acids. This CDR3 reads CASSPDLGGNQPQHF. The CDR3 DNA follows: TGTGCCAGTAGTCCCGACCTGGGCGGCAATCAGCCCCAGCATTTT.

The chain has TRBV20-1 and TRBJ2-7; D may be TRBD1 or TRBD2 (5 bases each). This CDR3 has 13 residues. Germline V gives CDR1 DFQATT, CDR2 SNEGSKA (reference sequence). The V and J ends lost 5 bases and 2 bases respectively, with 13 bases between them. The DNA of the CDR3 is TGCAGTGCTTCCGGGACCAATACCTACGAGCAGTACTTC. Protein sequence: CSASGTNTYEQYF.

This clonotype appeared once. The chain joins TRBV6-6 to TRBJ1-5, with TRBD1 matching 9 bases. CDR1 is MNHNY, CDR2 SVGAGI, per germline (reference sequence). This CDR3 comprises 14 residues. Germline trimming cut 5 bases from V and 5 bases from J; bases unmatched to any gene: 4. The CDR3 reads CASSLTGGYQPQHF. The CDR3 nucleotides read TGTGCCAGCAGTCTAACAGGGGGCTATCAGCCCCAGCATTTT.

This clonotype was counted once. The chain carries TRBV15 and TRBJ2-7, with D maybe TRBD2 (6 bases). The CDR3 covers 17 residues. V was pared by 0 bases and J by 0 bases, with 15 bases between. CDR1 and CDR2 (germline): LNHNV, YYDKDF (reference sequence). In nucleotides, the CDR3 is TGTGCCACCAGCAGAGATAACGGAGGGATGAACTCCTACGAGCAGTACTTC. Its protein is CATSRDNGGMNSYEQYF.

This sequence joins TRBV20-1 and TRBJ2-5; D is perhaps TRBD1 (6 bases). From germline, CDR1 is DFQATT and CDR2 SNEGSKA (reference sequence). With 0 bases removed from V and 3 bases from J, the gap between germline ends came to 11 bases. The CDR3 covers 14 residues. Written as DNA, the CDR3 is TGCAGTGCTAGAGATGAGACAGGAGAAGAGACCCAGTACTTC. Translated: CSARDETGEETQYF.

The CDR3 DNA follows: TGTGCCAGCAGTTACGGGGGGAGGGTCAGCACTGAAGCTTTCTTT. Amino acid sequence: CASSYGGRVSTEAFF. The V call is TRBV6-5, the J call TRBJ1-1; D is possibly TRBD1 (5 bases). The CDR3 sequence is 15 residues long. The V end lost 2 bases, the J end lost 4 bases, and 14 bases lay between the germline ends. Per the germline V gene, CDR1 is MNHEY and CDR2 is SVGAGI.